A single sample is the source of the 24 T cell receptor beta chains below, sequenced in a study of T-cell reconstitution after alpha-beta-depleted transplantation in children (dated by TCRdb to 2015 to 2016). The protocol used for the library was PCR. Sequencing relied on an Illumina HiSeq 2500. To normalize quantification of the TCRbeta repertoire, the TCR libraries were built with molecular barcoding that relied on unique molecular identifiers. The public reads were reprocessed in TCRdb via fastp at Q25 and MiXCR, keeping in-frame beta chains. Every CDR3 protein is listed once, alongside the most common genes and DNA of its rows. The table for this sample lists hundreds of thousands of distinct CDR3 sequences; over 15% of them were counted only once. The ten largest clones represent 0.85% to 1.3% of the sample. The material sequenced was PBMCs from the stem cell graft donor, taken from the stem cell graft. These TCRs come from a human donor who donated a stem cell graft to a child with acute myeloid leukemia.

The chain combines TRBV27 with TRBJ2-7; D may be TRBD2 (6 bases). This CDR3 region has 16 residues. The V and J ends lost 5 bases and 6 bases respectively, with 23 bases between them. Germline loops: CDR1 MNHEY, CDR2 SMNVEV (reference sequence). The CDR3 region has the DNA TGTGCCAGCAGTCCCCAAAAGGGTAATGGGGAGGCCGAGCAGTACTTC. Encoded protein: CASSPQKGNGEAEQYF.

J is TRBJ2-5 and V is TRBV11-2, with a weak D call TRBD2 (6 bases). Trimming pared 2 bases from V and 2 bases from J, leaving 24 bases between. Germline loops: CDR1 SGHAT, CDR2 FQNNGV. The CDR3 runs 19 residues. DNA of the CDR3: TGTGCCAGCAGCTTAACTTCCCCCTTGGCGGGACTTCAACAAGAGACCCAGTACTTC. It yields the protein CASSLTSPLAGLQQETQYF.

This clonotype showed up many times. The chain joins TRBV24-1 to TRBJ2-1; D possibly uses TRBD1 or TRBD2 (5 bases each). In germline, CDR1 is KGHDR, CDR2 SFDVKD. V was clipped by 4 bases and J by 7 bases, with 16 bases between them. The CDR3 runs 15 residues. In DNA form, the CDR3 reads TGTGCCACCAGTGACTGGGACCTCTCTCTTAATGAGCAGTTCTTC. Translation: CATSDWDLSLNEQFF.

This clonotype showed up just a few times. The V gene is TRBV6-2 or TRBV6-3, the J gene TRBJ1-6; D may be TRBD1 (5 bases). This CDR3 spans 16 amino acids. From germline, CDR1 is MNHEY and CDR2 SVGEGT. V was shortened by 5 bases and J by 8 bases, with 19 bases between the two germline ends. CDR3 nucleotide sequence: TGTGCCAGCAGTGTGATTACAGGCCGGGTGGATTCACCCCTCCACTTT. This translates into CASSVITGRVDSPLHF.

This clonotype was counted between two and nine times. The CDR3 loop reads CASSYSEFTEQYV. The CDR3, as DNA: TGTGCCAGCAGTTACTCGGAGTTCACCGAGCAGTACGTC. This chain links TRBV6-5 with TRBJ2-7; D gene uncertain. Germline V gene lookup returns CDR1 MNHEY and CDR2 SVGAGI. The length of the CDR3 is 13 residues. Trimming took 0 bases from V and 6 from J, leaving 9 bases between them.

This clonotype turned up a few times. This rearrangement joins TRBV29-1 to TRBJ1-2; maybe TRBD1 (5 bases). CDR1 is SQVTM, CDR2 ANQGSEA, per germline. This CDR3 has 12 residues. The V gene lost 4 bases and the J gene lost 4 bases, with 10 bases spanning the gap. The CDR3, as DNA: TGCAGCGTTGTAGGGGCGGCCTATGGCTACACCTTC. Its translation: CSVVGAAYGYTF.

The CDR3 DNA reads as TGCGCCAGCAGCCCGATAGGGGATAGCAATCAGCCCCAGCATTTT. This gives the protein CASSPIGDSNQPQHF. J is TRBJ1-5 and V is TRBV5-1, with D possibly TRBD1 on 5 matching bases. Germline lookup yields CDR1 SGHRS and CDR2 YFSETQ. V was shortened by 4 bases and J by 0 bases, with 11 bases between the two germline ends. The CDR3 is 15 residues long. The full variable domain, in which reference TRBV5-1 and TRBJ1-5 provide the parts outside the CDR3, is KAGVTQTPRYLIKTRGQQVTLSCSPISGHRSVSWYQQTPGQGLQFLFEYFSETQRNKGNFPGRFSGRQFSNSRSEMNVSTLELGDSALYLCASSPIGDSNQPQHFGDGTRLSIL.

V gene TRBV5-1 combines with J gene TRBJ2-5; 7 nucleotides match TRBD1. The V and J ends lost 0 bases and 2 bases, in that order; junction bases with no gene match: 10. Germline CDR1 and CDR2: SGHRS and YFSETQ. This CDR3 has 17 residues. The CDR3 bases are TGCGCCAGCAGCTTGGTAGAGACAGGGCCTTATCAAGAGACCCAGTACTTC. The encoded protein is CASSLVETGPYQETQYF.

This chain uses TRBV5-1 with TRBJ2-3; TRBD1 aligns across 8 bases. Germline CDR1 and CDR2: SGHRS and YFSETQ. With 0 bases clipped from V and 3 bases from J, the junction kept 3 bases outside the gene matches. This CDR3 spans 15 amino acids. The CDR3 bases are TGCGCCAGCAGCTTGGATACAGGGGGGACAGATACGCAGTATTTT. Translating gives CASSLDTGGTDTQYF.

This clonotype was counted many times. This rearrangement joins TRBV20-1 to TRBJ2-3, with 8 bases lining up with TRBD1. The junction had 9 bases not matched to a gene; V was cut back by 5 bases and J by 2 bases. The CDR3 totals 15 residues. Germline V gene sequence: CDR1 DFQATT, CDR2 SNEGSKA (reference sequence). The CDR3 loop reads CSADEGDRLTDTQYF. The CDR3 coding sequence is TGCAGTGCTGACGAGGGGGACAGGCTCACAGATACGCAGTATTTT.

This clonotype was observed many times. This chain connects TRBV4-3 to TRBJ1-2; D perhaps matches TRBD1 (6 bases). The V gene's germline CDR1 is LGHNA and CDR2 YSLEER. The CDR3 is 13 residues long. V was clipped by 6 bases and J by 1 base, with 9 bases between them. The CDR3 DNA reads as TGCGCCAGCAGGGACAGTCTTAACTATGGCTACACCTTC. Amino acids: CASRDSLNYGYTF.

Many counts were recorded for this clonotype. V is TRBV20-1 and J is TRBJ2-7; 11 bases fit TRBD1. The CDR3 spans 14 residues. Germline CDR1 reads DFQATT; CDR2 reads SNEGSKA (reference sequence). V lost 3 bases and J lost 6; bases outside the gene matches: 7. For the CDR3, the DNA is TGCAGTGCTAGTTCCCGGGACAGGGGGGCCGAGCAGTACTTC. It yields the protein CSASSRDRGAEQYF.

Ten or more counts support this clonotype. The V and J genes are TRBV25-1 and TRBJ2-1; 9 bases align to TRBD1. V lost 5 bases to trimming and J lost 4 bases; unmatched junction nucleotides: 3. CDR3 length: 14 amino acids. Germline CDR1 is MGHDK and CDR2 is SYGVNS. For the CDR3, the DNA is TGTGCCAGCAGTCGACAGGGGGAGTACAATGAGCAGTTCTTC. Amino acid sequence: CASSRQGEYNEQFF.

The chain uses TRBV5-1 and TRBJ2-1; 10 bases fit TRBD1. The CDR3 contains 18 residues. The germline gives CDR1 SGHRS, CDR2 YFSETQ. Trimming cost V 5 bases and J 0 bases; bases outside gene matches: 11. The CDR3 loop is CASSVNPGQGSSYNEQFF. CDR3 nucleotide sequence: TGCGCCAGCAGTGTAAATCCGGGACAGGGGAGCTCCTACAATGAGCAGTTCTTC.

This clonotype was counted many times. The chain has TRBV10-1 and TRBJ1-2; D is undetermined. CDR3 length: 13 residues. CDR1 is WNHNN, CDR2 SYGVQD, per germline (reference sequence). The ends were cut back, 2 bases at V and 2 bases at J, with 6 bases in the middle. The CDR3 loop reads CASSENRNYGYTF. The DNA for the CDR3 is TGCGCCAGCAGTGAGAACAGAAACTATGGCTACACCTTC.

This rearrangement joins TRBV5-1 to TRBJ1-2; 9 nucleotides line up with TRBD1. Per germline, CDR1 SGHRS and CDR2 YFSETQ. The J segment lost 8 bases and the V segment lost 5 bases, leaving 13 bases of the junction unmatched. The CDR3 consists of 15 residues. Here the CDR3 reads CASRPDGTGNRGYTF. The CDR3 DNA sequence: TGCGCCAGCAGACCTGATGGGACAGGGAATCGCGGCTACACCTTC. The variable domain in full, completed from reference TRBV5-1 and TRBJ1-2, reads KAGVTQTPRYLIKTRGQQVTLSCSPISGHRSVSWYQQTPGQGLQFLFEYFSETQRNKGNFPGRFSGRQFSNSRSEMNVSTLELGDSALYLCASRPDGTGNRGYTFGSGTRLTVV.

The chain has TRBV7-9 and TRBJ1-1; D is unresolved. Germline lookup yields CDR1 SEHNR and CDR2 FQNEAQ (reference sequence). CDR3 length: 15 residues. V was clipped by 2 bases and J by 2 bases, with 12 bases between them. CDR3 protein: CASSLLGVANTEAFF. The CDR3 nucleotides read TGTGCCAGCAGCTTATTAGGTGTGGCTAACACTGAAGCTTTCTTT. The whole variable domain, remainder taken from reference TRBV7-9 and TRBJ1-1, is DTGVSQNPRHKITKRGQNVTFRCDPISEHNRLYWYRQTLGQGPEFLTYFQNEAQLEKSRLLSDRFSAERPKGSFSTLEIQRTEQGDSAMYLCASSLLGVANTEAFFGQGTRLTVV.

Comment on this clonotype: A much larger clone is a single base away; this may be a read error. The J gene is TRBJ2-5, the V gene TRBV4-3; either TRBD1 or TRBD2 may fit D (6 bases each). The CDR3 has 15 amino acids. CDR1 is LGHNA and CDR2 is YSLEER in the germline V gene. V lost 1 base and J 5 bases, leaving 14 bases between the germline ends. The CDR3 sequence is CASSQGSRGGETQYF. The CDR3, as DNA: TGCGCCAGCAGCCAAGGTAGCAGGGGAGGTGAGACCCAGTACTTC.

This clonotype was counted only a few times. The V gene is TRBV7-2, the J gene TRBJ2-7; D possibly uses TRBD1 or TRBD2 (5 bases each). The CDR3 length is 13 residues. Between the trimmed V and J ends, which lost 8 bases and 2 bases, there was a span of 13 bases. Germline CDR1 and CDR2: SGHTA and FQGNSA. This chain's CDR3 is CASVEGQTYEQYF. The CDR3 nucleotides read TGTGCCAGCGTCGAGGGGCAAACCTACGAGCAGTACTTC.

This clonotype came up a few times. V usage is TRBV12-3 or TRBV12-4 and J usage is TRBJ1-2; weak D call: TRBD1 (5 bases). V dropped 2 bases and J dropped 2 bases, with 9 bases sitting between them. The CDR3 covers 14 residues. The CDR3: CASSLKAGNYGYTF. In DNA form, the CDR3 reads TGTGCCAGCAGTTTAAAGGCAGGGAACTATGGCTACACCTTC.

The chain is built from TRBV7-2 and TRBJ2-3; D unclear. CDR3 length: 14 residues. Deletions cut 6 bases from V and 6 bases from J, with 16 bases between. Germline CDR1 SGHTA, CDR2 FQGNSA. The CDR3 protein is CASSFSPMADTQYF. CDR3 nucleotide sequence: TGTGCCAGCAGTTTTAGCCCTATGGCCGATACGCAGTATTTT.

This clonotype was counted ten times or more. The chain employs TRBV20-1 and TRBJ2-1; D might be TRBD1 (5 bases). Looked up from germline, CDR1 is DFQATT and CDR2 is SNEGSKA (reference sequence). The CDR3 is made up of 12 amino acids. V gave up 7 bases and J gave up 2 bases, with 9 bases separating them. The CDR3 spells CSVQGPYNEQFF. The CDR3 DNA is TGCAGTGTGCAGGGTCCCTACAATGAGCAGTTCTTC.

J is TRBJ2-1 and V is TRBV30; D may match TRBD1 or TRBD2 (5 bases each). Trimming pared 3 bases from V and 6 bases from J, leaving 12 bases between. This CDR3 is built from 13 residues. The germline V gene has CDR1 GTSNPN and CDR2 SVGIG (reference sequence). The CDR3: CAWSEGNGNEQFF. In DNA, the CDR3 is TGTGCCTGGAGCGAGGGGAACGGCAATGAGCAGTTCTTC.

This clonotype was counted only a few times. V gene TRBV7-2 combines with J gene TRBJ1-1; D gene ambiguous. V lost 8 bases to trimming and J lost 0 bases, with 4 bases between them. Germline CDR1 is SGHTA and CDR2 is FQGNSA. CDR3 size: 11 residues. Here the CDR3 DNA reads TGTGCCAGCGCCGTGAACACTGAAGCTTTCTTT. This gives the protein CASAVNTEAFF. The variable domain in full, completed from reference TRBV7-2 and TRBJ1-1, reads GAGVSQSPSNKVTEKGKDVELRCDPISGHTALYWYRQSLGQGLEFLIYFQGNSAPDKSGLPSDRFSAERTGGSVSTLTIQRTQQEDSAVYLCASAVNTEAFFGQGTRLTVV.